Listed below are T cell receptor beta chains from one sample, sequenced in a study of blood T cell repertoires in COVID-19. TCRdb keeps only in-frame clones here, not all; method: immunoSEQ multiplex PCR. The data show about 97,000 clones, 87% seen once. Sequences were obtained from peripheral blood. The receptors stem from a human donor in a cohort sampled during active COVID-19. The CDR3 runs from the conserved cysteine through the conserved F or W. D genes are given only for firm matches. Clone size, where shown, is once, few, many, or a class for clones that have expanded.

TRBV7-2,.,TRBJ2-7,.,TGTGCCAGCAGCTTATGGGCCGGGAACGCCTACGAGCAGTACTTC,CASSLWAGNAYEQYF
TRBV2,.,TRBJ1-2,.,TGTGCCAGGGACAGAACTAACTATGGCTACACCTTC,CARDRTNYGYTF
TRBV4-3,.,TRBJ2-5,TRBD2,TGCGCCAGCAGCCAAGATCCCCTAGCGGGAGTGGGAGAGACCCAGTACTTC,CASSQDPLAGVGETQYF
TRBV10-2,.,TRBJ1-2,.,TGCGCCAGCAGTGGAGGCAGCGGGGCGTCTGGCTACACCTTC,CASSGGSGASGYTF
TRBV27,.,TRBJ1-1,.,TGTGCCAGCAGTTTATCCGGCAGGGGTACTTTTGACACTGAAGCTTTCTTT,CASSLSGRGTFDTEAFF
TRBV9,.,TRBJ2-3,TRBD2,TGTGCCAGCAGCGTAGTCGTAGCGGGGGAAACAGATACGCAGTATTTT,CASSVVVAGETDTQYF
TRBV27,.,TRBJ2-7,.,TGTGCCAGCAGTCCCAGGGTTCCCTACGAGCAGTACTTC,CASSPRVPYEQYF
TRBV7-2,.,TRBJ2-1,TRBD2,TGTGCCAGCAGCTTAGACGGGGGAGGGAATGAGCAGTTCTTC,CASSLDGGGNEQFF
TRBV27,.,TRBJ2-1,TRBD2,TGTGCCAGCAGTTTCCAAGCGGGAGAATCCTACAATGAGCAGTTCTTC,CASSFQAGESYNEQFF
TRBV7-9,.,TRBJ1-5,.,TGTGCCAGCAGCTTAGAAGGGGGCAATCAGCCCCAGCATTTT,CASSLEGGNQPQHF
TRBV2,.,TRBJ2-1,.,TGTGCCAGCAGGCCTGATGGGGGGGAGCAGTTCTTC,CASRPDGGEQFF
TRBV4-3,.,TRBJ2-2,.,TGCGCCAGCAGCCAAGATCGTAGAGGAACGGTGTTTTTT,CASSQDRRGTVFF
TRBV19,.,TRBJ2-1,.,TGTGCCAGTAGTACTGGGAGCGTTGGGACTCTCAATGAGCAGTTCTTC,CASSTGSVGTLNEQFF
TRBV7-8,.,TRBJ2-7,.,TGTGCCAGCAGCTTAGGACTGGGACTGCCTTTCGAGCAGTACTTC,CASSLGLGLPFEQYF
TRBV7-6,.,TRBJ2-5,.,TGTGCCAGCAGCTTAGGGGGCTGGGAGACCCAGTACTTC,CASSLGGWETQYF
TRBV7-8,.,TRBJ1-2,.,TGTGCCAGCAGCTTATCCCGGGAAGGCTATGGCTACACCTTC,CASSLSREGYGYTF
TRBV6-1,.,TRBJ2-7,TRBD1,TGTGCCAGCAGTGAACTAGGGACAGACGTGTACGAGCAGTACTTC,CASSELGTDVYEQYF
TRBV10-2,.,TRBJ2-5,TRBD2,TGCGCCAGCACCGGGACTTCTCCTAGCGGGGGGGCTGTAGAGACCCAGTACTTC,CASTGTSPSGGAVETQYF
TRBV12-3/TRBV12-4,.,TRBJ2-1,.,TGTGCCAGCGGGGGGTGGGACGCGTATGAGCAGTTCTTC,CASGGWDAYEQFF
TRBV7-9,.,TRBJ2-7,TRBD1,TGTGCCAGCAGCTTAGGACTCGACAGGGGGCCACACGAGCAGTACTTC,CASSLGLDRGPHEQYF
TRBV11-3,.,TRBJ2-2,TRBD2,TGTGCCAGCAGCGCCCAGCCACTAGCGGGGGAGACCGGGGAGCTGTTTTTT,CASSAQPLAGETGELFF
TRBV18,.,TRBJ2-3,.,TGTGCCAGCTCACCCCAGGGGCCAGGCACAGATACGCAGTATTTT,CASSPQGPGTDTQYF
TRBV7-9,.,TRBJ2-2,.,TGTGCCAGCAGCTTAATGGCTACCGGGGAGCTGTTTTTT,CASSLMATGELFF
TRBV5-1,.,TRBJ2-2,.,TGCGCCAGCAGCTTCGCGCGGAACACCGGGGAGCTGTTTTTT,CASSFARNTGELFF
TRBV11-2,few,TRBJ1-6,.,TGTGCCAGCAGCTTAGAACGGTGGGGGGGGAATTCACCCCTCCACTTT,CASSLERWGGNSPLHF
TRBV2,once,TRBJ1-3,.,TGTGCCAGCAACCGAGACAGTGGAAACACCATATATTTT,CASNRDSGNTIYF
TRBV13,.,TRBJ2-1,.,TGTGCCAGCAGCTTAGAGCTTTTACGAAACAATGAGCAGTTCTTC,CASSLELLRNNEQFF
TRBV11-2,.,TRBJ1-2,.,TGTGCCAGCAGCTTAGATCAGGTTGGCTATGGCTACACCTTC,CASSLDQVGYGYTF
TRBV18,.,TRBJ1-1,TRBD1,TGTGCCAGCTCACCACAGGGGGCCGACACTGAAGCTTTCTTT,CASSPQGADTEAFF
TRBV28,.,TRBJ2-1,.,TGTGCCAGCATCCCACTTGGACTAGAGGGGGATGAGCAGTTCTTC,CASIPLGLEGDEQFF
TRBV5-1,.,TRBJ1-1,.,TGCGCCAGCAGCTTGGACAGTACGGCCGTTAACACTGAAGCTTTCTTT,CASSLDSTAVNTEAFF
TRBV5-1,.,TRBJ2-1,TRBD2,TGCGCCAGCAGCATAGGACTAGGAAATGAGCAGTTCTTC,CASSIGLGNEQFF
TRBV2,.,TRBJ2-3,TRBD2,TGTGCCAGCAGGGCCCAGCGGGGGGACACAGATACGCAGTATTTT,CASRAQRGDTDTQYF
TRBV11-1,.,TRBJ2-7,.,TGTGCCAGCAGCCCCCGCAGATACGAGCAGTACTTC,CASSPRRYEQYF